This TCR beta chain was recorded in a study of CD8+CD57+ T cells in acquired aplastic anemia. On the study more broadly: Isolated CD4+ and CD8+ cells, once sorted, yielded DNA averaging about 3.2 ug. Study outcomes and limitations: Patients had roughly 30 CD8+ CDR3 sequences in common with controls (the shared set).

Deletions cut 6 bases from V and 5 bases from J, with 14 bases between. Germline values: CDR1 DFQATT, CDR2 SNEGSKA (reference sequence). The CDR3 sequence is 13 residues long. It was genomic DNA that served as the template for profiling TCR beta VDJ and CDR3. TCRdb itself ran the reads through MiXCR, one entry per CDR3 protein. The repertoire holds 200,000 or so distinct CDR3 sequences, with less than 65% as singletons. With respect to this clonotype: Its antigen is undetermined.

The rearrangement joins TRBV20-1 to TRBJ2-1; perhaps D is TRBD1 or TRBD2 (7 bases each). Source material: sorted CD4+, CD8+, or CD8+CD57+ T cells (not recorded which) from PBMCs. This clonotype was sampled from a human donor with severe aplastic anemia or a healthy control (not recorded which). In DNA form, the CDR3 reads TGCAGTGCCCAGGGGGGGGACCACAATGAGCAGTTCTTC. It yields the protein CSAQGGDHNEQFF.